This T cell receptor beta chain was documented in a study of CD8+CD57+ T cells in acquired aplastic anemia. CDR3 size: 15 residues. V dropped 6 bases and J dropped 6 bases, with 18 bases sitting between them. Germline assignment: CDR1 LNHDA and CDR2 SQIVND (reference sequence). Genomic DNA, serving as template, underwent TCR beta VDJ and CDR3 profiling. TCRdb called the reads again in MiXCR, with one record for every CDR3 protein. Seen here are 180,000 or so distinct CDR3 sequences, just over 45% observed once, and the top ten hold around 2.7%. The gene calls are TRBV19 and TRBJ2-1, with a weak D call TRBD2 (6 bases). The material sequenced was sorted CD4+, CD8+, or CD8+CD57+ T cells (not recorded which) from PBMCs. The origin of this receptor is a human donor in good health. The CDR3, as DNA: TGTGCCAGTAGGCCCCGGGAGTCAAGGGCCAATGAGCAGTTCTTC. Protein sequence: CASRPRESRANEQFF.